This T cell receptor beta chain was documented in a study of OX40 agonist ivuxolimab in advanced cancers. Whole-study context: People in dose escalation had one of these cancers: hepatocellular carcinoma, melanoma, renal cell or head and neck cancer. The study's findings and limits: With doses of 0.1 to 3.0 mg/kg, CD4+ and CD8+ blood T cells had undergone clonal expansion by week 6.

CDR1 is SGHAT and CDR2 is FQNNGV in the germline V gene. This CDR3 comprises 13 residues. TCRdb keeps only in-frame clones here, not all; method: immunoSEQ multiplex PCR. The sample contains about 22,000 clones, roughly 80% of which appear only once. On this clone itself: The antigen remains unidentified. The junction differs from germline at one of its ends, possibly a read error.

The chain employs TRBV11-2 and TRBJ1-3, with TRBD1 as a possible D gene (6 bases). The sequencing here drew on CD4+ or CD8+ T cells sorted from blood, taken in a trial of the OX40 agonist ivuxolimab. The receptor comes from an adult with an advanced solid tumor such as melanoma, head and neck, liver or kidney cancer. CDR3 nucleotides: TGTGCCGGCAGCGTCACAGGGCGGAACACCATATATTTT. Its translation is CAGSVTGRNTIYF.